This passage covers 11 T cell receptor beta chains from one sample sequenced in a study of blood T cell repertoires in COVID-19 (dated by TCRdb to 2020 to 2022). The library was generated by the immunoSEQ multiplex PCR assay. TCRdb stores this immuneACCESS table with in-frame sequences only. Part of the clones is absent; in the studies checked, under half of the shortfall reflects unresolved V genes, and no reason is known for the rest. This sample has about 160,000 clones in its table, and less than 85% of those were observed once. The biggest ten clones account for more than 6% of the sample. The sample was peripheral blood. Source of these receptors: a woman aged 40 to 50 with COVID-19, enrolled during active disease.

This chain uses TRBV5-4 with TRBJ2-1, with 10 bases fitting TRBD2. Germline lookup yields CDR1 SGHNT and CDR2 YYREEE (reference sequence). This CDR3 is built from 17 residues. V gave up 0 bases and J gave up 7 bases; unmatched junction bases: 10. The CDR3, as DNA: TGTGCCAGCAGCTTGGCCGGCAAGCGGGAGGGCCGAAATGAGCAGTTCTTC. Its protein product is CASSLAGKREGRNEQFF.

Only one count was recorded for this clone. This chain joins TRBV14 and TRBJ2-3, with D perhaps matching TRBD1 (5 bases). CDR1 and CDR2 from the germline V gene are SGHDN and FVKESK. This CDR3 has 17 amino acids. Trimming shortened V by 0 bases and J by 4 bases, and 17 bases separated the two germline ends. The CDR3, as DNA: TGTGCCAGCAGCCAAGATTGGGGCAGGGTGGGCGCAGATACGCAGTATTTT. Its protein is CASSQDWGRVGADTQYF. Based on the CDR3 plus reference TRBV14 and TRBJ2-3, the full variable domain is EAGVTQFPSHSVIEKGQTVTLRCDPISGHDNLYWYRRVMGKEIKFLLHFVKESKQDESGMPNNRFLAERTGGTYSTLKVQPAELEDSGVYFCASSQDWGRVGADTQYFGPGTRLTVL.

This clone was observed a few times. V is TRBV5-5 and J is TRBJ1-2; D ambiguous. CDR3 length equals 14 residues. The V and J ends lost 0 bases and 1 base respectively, with 7 bases between them. Germline lookup yields CDR1 SGHKS and CDR2 YYEKEE (reference sequence). Here the CDR3 DNA reads TGTGCCAGCAGCTTGGTTGTCAATAACTATGGCTACACCTTC. Amino acid sequence: CASSLVVNNYGYTF.

The rearrangement links TRBV4-1 to TRBJ2-3, with 10 nucleotides matching TRBD1. The trim removed 5 bases at V and 11 bases at J, leaving 16 bases unmatched. This CDR3 region has 16 residues. The V gene's germline CDR1 is MGHRA and CDR2 YSYEKL. The CDR3 coding sequence is TGCGCCAGCAGCGCCCAAGACAGGGGGCGAGGTTATCTGCAGTATTTT. Amino acid sequence: CASSAQDRGRGYLQYF.

The chain couples TRBV14 to TRBJ2-3, with TRBD1 as a possible D gene (6 bases). In germline, CDR1 is SGHDN, CDR2 FVKESK. Trimming cost V 3 bases and J 0 bases, with 10 bases left between them. The CDR3 spans 15 residues. The CDR3 DNA reads as TGTGCCAGCAGCCAGGGGGCTCCAAGCACAGATACGCAGTATTTT. Encoded protein: CASSQGAPSTDTQYF.

The V gene is TRBV11-3, the J gene TRBJ1-1; D ambiguous. CDR1 is SGHNT and CDR2 is YENEEA in the germline V gene. The length of the CDR3 is 13 residues. The ends were cut back, 5 bases at V and 1 base at J, with 8 bases in the middle. CDR3 sequence: CASSREKNTEAFF. CDR3 sequence (DNA): TGTGCCAGCAGCAGGGAGAAGAACACTGAAGCTTTCTTT. Using reference TRBV11-3 and TRBJ1-1 for the parts outside the CDR3, the full variable domain is EAGVVQSPRYKIIEKKQPVAFWCNPISGHNTLYWYLQNLGQGPELLIRYENEEAVDDSQLPKDRFSAERLKGVDSTLKIQPAELGDSAVYLCASSREKNTEAFFGQGTRLTVV.

V usage is TRBV30 and J usage is TRBJ2-4, with TRBD1 identical over 12 bases. With V trimmed by 1 base and J by 1 base, 14 bases remained unmatched. The CDR3 spans 20 residues. Germline-derived CDR1 and CDR2 are GTSNPN and SVGIG (reference sequence). The CDR3 sequence: CAWSGTGTGGFSRAKNIQYF. The CDR3, as DNA: TGTGCCTGGAGTGGAACCGGGACAGGGGGCTTCTCACGGGCCAAAAACATTCAGTACTTC.

The chain combines TRBV29-1 with TRBJ1-1, with 11 bases fitting TRBD1. The ends lost 4 bases at V and 1 base at J; junction bases unmatched: 5. The CDR3 runs 15 residues. Germline V gene lookup returns CDR1 SQVTM and CDR2 ANQGSEA. In DNA form, the CDR3 reads TGCAGCGTTGTAGGGACAGGGGGTAGGAACACTGAAGCTTTCTTT. Translated: CSVVGTGGRNTEAFF.

This clone was detected only a few times. This chain uses TRBV10-2 with TRBJ2-3, with 10 bases that match TRBD1. The germline V gene has CDR1 WSHSY and CDR2 SAAADI. This CDR3 is 17 amino acids long. The V and J ends lost 6 bases and 2 bases, in that order; junction bases with no gene match: 11. The DNA for the CDR3 is TGCGCCAGCAGGAAGGGACAGGGGATCCCCGACACAGATACGCAGTATTTT. Amino acid sequence: CASRKGQGIPDTDTQYF.

This sequence joins TRBV3-1 (or the pseudogene TRBV3-2) and TRBJ1-3; 7 bases align to TRBD1. Germline CDR1 and CDR2: LGHDT and YNNKEL (reference sequence). The CDR3 extends over 18 amino acids. Unmatched junction bases numbered 11, after V lost 3 bases and J lost 0 bases. The CDR3 spells CASSHDSDRLISGNTIYF. The CDR3 region has the DNA TGTGCCAGCAGCCATGACTCGGACAGGCTTATCTCTGGAAACACCATATATTTT.

This chain joins TRBV28 and TRBJ1-2; tentatively, D is TRBD1 (6 bases). V shed 8 bases and J shed 2 bases, with 12 bases lying between them. Germline CDR1 and CDR2: MDHEN and SYDVKM. This CDR3 has 13 residues. CDR3: CASLKTGNYGYTF. CDR3 bases: TGTGCCAGCCTAAAAACAGGGAACTATGGCTACACCTTC.